This is a list of T cell receptor beta chains from one sample in a study of T cells after yellow fever vaccination. MiXCR, run by TCRdb on the 5' RACE reads, gives a single entry per CDR3 protein. Of some 320,000 distinct CDR3 sequences in the sample, 3.5% to 5% were seen once. Specimen: PBMCs, collected 15 days after the yellow fever booster vaccination. The receptors derive from a man in his late teens or twenties who received the YFV17D yellow fever vaccine. Both conserved end residues are part of each CDR3. A D gene is named only where the DNA matches it firmly. The listing skips clone size in some rows; elsewhere it reads once, few, many or a size class.

v_gene	abundance	j_gene	d_gene	CDR3aa	CDR3nt
TRBV7-9	few	TRBJ1-4	NA	CASRPGFNEKLFF	TGTGCCAGCAGGCCAGGGTTTAATGAAAAACTGTTTTTT
TRBV7-2	few	TRBJ2-5	NA	CASSSGLLVETQYF	TGTGCCAGCAGCTCGGGACTCTTAGTAGAGACCCAGTACTTC
TRBV6-2/TRBV6-3	many	TRBJ2-3	TRBD2	CASSGTLKRGRGDTQYF	TGTGCCAGCAGTGGGACCCTCAAGCGGGGACGGGGAGATACGCAGTATTTT
TRBV7-2	many	TRBJ1-5	TRBD1	CASSSRQGNQPQHF	TGTGCCAGCAGCTCTAGACAGGGTAATCAGCCCCAGCATTTT
TRBV30	NA	TRBJ1-1	NA	CAWRSKGSLWAFF	TGTGCCTGGAGATCTAAGGGTTCCCTTTGGGCTTTCTTT
TRBV20-1	many	TRBJ2-1	TRBD1	CSADRGLYNEQFF	TGCAGTGCCGACAGGGGGTTATACAATGAGCAGTTCTTC
TRBV9	many	TRBJ2-3	NA	CASSVDQLPTDTQYF	TGTGCCAGCAGCGTAGATCAACTACCCACAGATACGCAGTATTTT
TRBV7-2	many	TRBJ1-5	NA	CASSVNGHQINQPQHF	TGTGCCAGCAGCGTCAACGGACACCAGATCAATCAGCCCCAGCATTTT
TRBV6-2/TRBV6-3	many	TRBJ2-2	TRBD2	CASSWTSGRNTGELFF	TGTGCCAGCAGTTGGACTAGCGGGAGGAACACCGGGGAGCTGTTTTTT
TRBV4-3	many	TRBJ2-2	NA	CASSQDGGNTGELFF	TGCGCCAGCAGCCAAGACGGGGGGAACACCGGGGAGCTGTTTTTT
TRBV27	many	TRBJ1-5	TRBD1	CASSSLGQAQPQHF	TGTGCCAGCAGTTCTCTGGGACAGGCCCAGCCCCAGCATTTT
TRBV5-6	NA	TRBJ1-2	NA	CASTPLSGIHLYGYTF	TGTGCCAGCACTCCCCTCTCCGGGATCCACCTCTATGGCTACACCTTC
TRBV6-2/TRBV6-3	NA	TRBJ2-1	NA	CASSQDLQGRDEQFF	TGTGCCAGCAGTCAGGATCTCCAGGGTCGCGATGAGCAGTTCTTC
TRBV6-6	few	TRBJ1-1	NA	CASTRGGGPEAFF	TGTGCCAGCACCCGAGGGGGGGGCCCTGAAGCTTTCTTT
TRBV6-6	many	TRBJ2-3	TRBD1	CASSSQGPDTQYF	TGTGCCAGCAGTTCACAGGGGCCAGATACGCAGTATTTT
TRBV5-1	many	TRBJ2-2	TRBD2	CASSLVSGDTGELFF	TGCGCCAGCAGCTTGGTTAGCGGGGACACCGGGGAGCTGTTTTTT
TRBV5-1	many	TRBJ2-3	NA	CASRSRSPPDTQYF	TGCGCCAGCAGGAGTCGTAGCCCCCCAGATACGCAGTATTTT
TRBV29-1	many	TRBJ2-1	NA	CSAESGEQFF	TGCAGCGCGGAATCAGGGGAGCAGTTCTTC
TRBV6-5	few	TRBJ2-1	TRBD1	CASSYYQTGGLNEQFF	TGTGCCAGCAGTTACTACCAGACAGGGGGTTTGAATGAGCAGTTCTTC
TRBV5-1	many	TRBJ2-3	TRBD2	CASSAGGATDTQYF	TGCGCCAGCAGCGCCGGGGGGGCCACAGATACGCAGTATTTT
TRBV7-8	few	TRBJ1-4	TRBD1	CASSLGDRVGEKLFF	TGTGCCAGCAGCTTAGGGGACAGGGTGGGGGAAAAACTGTTTTTT
TRBV7-9	few	TRBJ1-2	NA	CASSPAGRNLNYGYTF	TGTGCCAGCAGCCCGGCTGGCAGGAACCTTAACTATGGCTACACCTTC
TRBV7-2	many	TRBJ2-7	TRBD1	CASSSQAGTGLHEQYF	TGTGCCAGCAGCTCCCAAGCCGGGACAGGGTTACACGAGCAGTACTTC